The present TCR beta chain was sequenced within a study of blood T cell repertoires in COVID-19. At the level of the study: Samples of COVID-19 (acute and convalescent) were obtained from the United States, Italy and Spain. T cells, B-cell-depleted T cells, or PBMCs supplied cDNA or gDNA.

The V and J ends lost 6 bases and 5 bases respectively, with 19 bases between them. The germline V gene has CDR1 MNHEY and CDR2 SVGAGI. CDR3 length equals 15 residues. The sample holds one count of this clone. Study processing details: Cell counts per sample came from amplifying reference gene primers. Here immunoSEQ multiplex PCR was the method, and the copy in TCRdb shows in-frame clones only, minus some. D and trimming come from the DNA, and the V and J calls and clone size come from that table. The sample lists about 40,000 clones, over 70% occurring once. Sample: peripheral blood. This clonotype was obtained from a man older than 75 with active or convalescent COVID-19. The V gene is TRBV6-5, the J gene TRBJ1-2; D perhaps matches TRBD1 (6 bases). The CDR3 nucleotides read TGTGCCAGCAGCCGCTACGCAGGGGCTGGGTATGGCTACACCTTC. This translates into CASSRYAGAGYGYTF.